Here is one TCR beta chain with its context. Its antigen remains unidentified. This sample is part of a study of identical twins. Everyone who donated was a healthy Caucasian. Study-wide results and caveats: The more abundant beta clonotypes in cord blood had fewer insertions, and memory repertoires did not show this. Instead of following the same donors, the conclusions were based on cross-sectional statistical analysis.

Template switching introduced a universal primer site, and the cDNA bore unique molecular identifiers. In TCRdb, the 5' RACE reads were re-called with MiXCR into one record per CDR3 protein. The data contain a few hundred thousand distinct CDR3 sequences, less than 9.5% of them singletons. Looked up from germline, CDR1 is SEHNR and CDR2 is FQNEAQ (reference sequence). The CDR3 contains 15 residues. V trimming: 5 bases; J trimming: 7 bases; junction bases outside the gene matches: 11. Separately, the same data were catalogued under a study of yellow fever vaccine responses in identical twins.

V usage is TRBV7-9 and J usage is TRBJ2-1, with 7 bases aligning to TRBD2. Sequencing input: CD8+ T cells sorted from blood. The clonotype comes from a woman younger than 35 in good health. The DNA for the CDR3 is TGTGCCAGCAGCAGCGGTCCCCGGACTAGGAATGAGCAGTTCTTC. This gives the protein CASSSGPRTRNEQFF.